These T cell receptor beta chains were read from a single sample in a study of regulatory T cells in long-lasting Graves disease. TCRdb reprocessed the multiplex PCR reads with MiXCR, giving one entry per CDR3 protein. The data show under 450,000 distinct CDR3 sequences, with roughly 17% seen just once and 20% to 25% held by the top ten. The same data also contributed to another study, on T cells in Graves' hyperthyroidism and ophthalmopathy.

Sequences were derived from peripheral blood mononuclear cells (PBMCs), sampled at new diagnosis, from a patient treated with antithyroid drugs. Receptors originate from a woman aged 18-29 years with Graves disease. CDR3s include the opening cysteine and the closing phenylalanine or tryptophan. The order of the fields is V gene, D gene, clone size, J gene, CDR3 protein, CDR3 DNA. A D gene is named only where the DNA matches it firmly. Size is stated for part of the rows, as once, few or many counts, or as a class when the clone is expanded.

v_call: TRBV27
d_call: TRBD1
clone_size: few
j_call: TRBJ1-2
cdr3_aa: CASSQGTGEGYTF
cdr3_nt: TGTGCCAGCAGTCAGGGGACAGGTGAAGGCTACACCTTC

v_call: TRBV6-4
d_call: -
clone_size: many
j_call: TRBJ2-2
cdr3_aa: CASSQSAGADRELFF
cdr3_nt: TGTGCCAGCAGCCAAAGTGCGGGGGCCGATCGGGAGCTGTTTTTT

v_call: TRBV19
d_call: -
clone_size: -
j_call: TRBJ2-4
cdr3_aa: CASSNIADIQYF
cdr3_nt: TGTGCCAGTAGTAACATAGCGGACATTCAGTACTTC

v_call: TRBV20-1
d_call: -
clone_size: few
j_call: TRBJ1-6
cdr3_aa: CSASPGIYNSPLHF
cdr3_nt: TGCAGTGCTAGCCCCGGAATCTATAATTCACCCCTCCACTTT

v_call: TRBV9
d_call: -
clone_size: many
j_call: TRBJ2-7
cdr3_aa: CASSVGAAPYEQYF
cdr3_nt: TGTGCCAGCAGCGTAGGGGCAGCCCCCTACGAGCAGTACTTC

v_call: TRBV30
d_call: TRBD1
clone_size: -
j_call: TRBJ2-7
cdr3_aa: CAWRTGRSYEQYF
cdr3_nt: TGTGCCTGGCGGACAGGGCGGTCCTACGAGCAGTACTTC

v_call: TRBV6-2/TRBV6-3
d_call: TRBD1
clone_size: few
j_call: TRBJ1-3
cdr3_aa: CASSTPDREGWRIGNTIYF
cdr3_nt: TGTGCCAGCAGTACCCCGGACAGGGAGGGATGGAGGATCGGAAACACCATATATTTT

v_call: TRBV7-2
d_call: -
clone_size: few
j_call: TRBJ2-5
cdr3_aa: CASSLYGDGKTQYF
cdr3_nt: TGTGCCAGCAGCTTATACGGGGACGGGAAGACCCAGTACTTC

v_call: TRBV11-2
d_call: TRBD2
clone_size: many
j_call: TRBJ2-1
cdr3_aa: CASSLRPSGIGEQFF
cdr3_nt: TGTGCCAGCAGCTTACGGCCTAGCGGGATTGGTGAGCAGTTCTTC

v_call: TRBV6-5
d_call: -
clone_size: few
j_call: TRBJ2-7
cdr3_aa: CASSYTTATYEQYF
cdr3_nt: TGTGCCAGCAGTTATACTACGGCGACCTACGAGCAGTACTTC

v_call: TRBV7-3
d_call: TRBD1
clone_size: -
j_call: TRBJ2-7
cdr3_aa: CASSYRTGLSYEQYF
cdr3_nt: TGTGCCAGCAGCTATCGGACAGGGCTGAGCTACGAGCAGTACTTC

v_call: TRBV7-2
d_call: TRBD2
clone_size: many
j_call: TRBJ2-1
cdr3_aa: CASTPPGLDGQFF
cdr3_nt: TGTGCCAGCACTCCCCCGGGACTAGACGGACAGTTCTTC

v_call: TRBV6-1
d_call: -
clone_size: many
j_call: TRBJ1-5
cdr3_aa: CAARQADQPQHF
cdr3_nt: TGTGCCGCAAGACAGGCGGATCAGCCCCAGCATTTT

v_call: TRBV12-3/TRBV12-4
d_call: TRBD1
clone_size: -
j_call: TRBJ2-1
cdr3_aa: CASRTDRGLYNEQFF
cdr3_nt: TGTGCCAGCAGAACGGACAGGGGGCTATACAATGAGCAGTTCTTC

v_call: TRBV3-1
d_call: TRBD2
clone_size: many
j_call: TRBJ2-7
cdr3_aa: CASSQVDSGGEYF
cdr3_nt: TGTGCCAGCAGCCAAGTAGACAGCGGGGGGGAGTACTTC

v_call: TRBV10-3
d_call: -
clone_size: many
j_call: TRBJ2-3
cdr3_aa: CAIGYTDTQYF
cdr3_nt: TGTGCCATCGGTTATACAGATACGCAGTATTTT

v_call: TRBV20-1
d_call: -
clone_size: many
j_call: TRBJ2-3
cdr3_aa: CSARDSSGLSTDTQYF
cdr3_nt: TGCAGTGCTAGAGACAGCAGCGGCCTCTCCACAGATACGCAGTATTTT

v_call: TRBV4-1
d_call: -
clone_size: many
j_call: TRBJ1-5
cdr3_aa: CASSQVSGVSNQPQHF
cdr3_nt: TGCGCCAGCAGCCAAGTATCCGGGGTATCGAATCAGCCCCAGCATTTT

v_call: TRBV5-6
d_call: -
clone_size: -
j_call: TRBJ1-1
cdr3_aa: CASSFQGRDTEAFF
cdr3_nt: TGTGCCAGCAGCTTTCAGGGAAGGGACACTGAAGCTTTCTTT

v_call: TRBV6-1
d_call: TRBD1
clone_size: many
j_call: TRBJ1-2
cdr3_aa: CASSIKQGDYGYTF
cdr3_nt: TGTGCCAGCAGTATTAAACAGGGGGACTATGGCTACACCTTC

v_call: TRBV5-1
d_call: -
clone_size: -
j_call: TRBJ2-5
cdr3_aa: CASRTIGSWGETQYF
cdr3_nt: TGCGCCAGCAGAACGATCGGGAGCTGGGGAGAGACCCAGTACTTC

v_call: TRBV6-2/TRBV6-3
d_call: -
clone_size: many
j_call: TRBJ2-5
cdr3_aa: CASSYTLQETQYF
cdr3_nt: TGTGCCAGCAGTTACACTCTGCAAGAGACCCAGTACTTC

v_call: TRBV10-3
d_call: TRBD2
clone_size: many
j_call: TRBJ2-7
cdr3_aa: CATGLAENDPRQYF
cdr3_nt: TGTGCCACGGGACTAGCGGAAAACGACCCTAGGCAGTACTTC

v_call: TRBV29-1
d_call: TRBD1
clone_size: many
j_call: TRBJ2-3
cdr3_aa: CSVESGGTDTQYF
cdr3_nt: TGCAGCGTTGAGTCAGGGGGAACAGATACGCAGTATTTT

v_call: TRBV12-3/TRBV12-4
d_call: TRBD1
clone_size: -
j_call: TRBJ1-5
cdr3_aa: CASSLGTGVGGQPQHF
cdr3_nt: TGTGCCAGCAGTTTAGGGACAGGGGTAGGTGGCCAGCCCCAGCATTTT

v_call: TRBV20-1
d_call: -
clone_size: many
j_call: TRBJ2-3
cdr3_aa: CSAPTSQTLNTDTQYF
cdr3_nt: TGCAGTGCCCCAACCTCCCAGACACTTAACACAGATACGCAGTATTTT

v_call: TRBV20-1
d_call: TRBD1
clone_size: -
j_call: TRBJ1-5
cdr3_aa: CSAAGTGVDSNQPQHF
cdr3_nt: TGCAGTGCTGCCGGGACAGGGGTCGATAGCAATCAGCCCCAGCATTTT

v_call: TRBV6-2/TRBV6-3
d_call: -
clone_size: many
j_call: TRBJ2-3
cdr3_aa: CASSQLRTDTQYF
cdr3_nt: TGTGCCAGCAGTCAACTTCGAACAGATACGCAGTATTTT

v_call: TRBV7-6
d_call: -
clone_size: -
j_call: TRBJ2-2
cdr3_aa: CASSHVGGNTGELFF
cdr3_nt: TGTGCCAGCAGCCACGTGGGCGGTAACACCGGGGAGCTGTTTTTT

v_call: TRBV18
d_call: -
clone_size: many
j_call: TRBJ1-5
cdr3_aa: CASSLQGRAQHF
cdr3_nt: TGTGCCAGCTCACTTCAGGGGAGAGCCCAGCATTTT

v_call: TRBV29-1
d_call: -
clone_size: few
j_call: TRBJ2-7
cdr3_aa: CSVGTVSRYEQYF
cdr3_nt: TGCAGCGTGGGGACGGTCTCGAGGTACGAGCAGTACTTC

v_call: TRBV7-2
d_call: -
clone_size: many
j_call: TRBJ1-1
cdr3_aa: CASSLVARLNTEAFF
cdr3_nt: TGTGCCAGCAGCTTAGTCGCTCGGCTGAACACTGAAGCTTTCTTT

v_call: TRBV5-1
d_call: -
clone_size: few
j_call: TRBJ1-6
cdr3_aa: CATPELGGVNRDITLYNSPLHF
cdr3_nt: TGCGCCACTCCAGAACTTGGTGGGGTTAATAGGGACATTACCCTCTATAATTCACCCCTCCACTTT

v_call: TRBV28
d_call: -
clone_size: -
j_call: TRBJ1-5
cdr3_aa: CAGSRPGSNQPQHF
cdr3_nt: TGTGCCGGCAGCCGCCCAGGGAGCAATCAGCCCCAGCATTTT

v_call: TRBV5-8
d_call: TRBD2
clone_size: -
j_call: TRBJ2-3
cdr3_aa: CASSMGLAGLGESDTQYF
cdr3_nt: TGTGCCAGCAGCATGGGACTAGCGGGGCTCGGGGAGTCAGATACGCAGTATTTT

v_call: TRBV15
d_call: TRBD1
clone_size: many
j_call: TRBJ1-5
cdr3_aa: CATSSPSRGGSGNQPQHF
cdr3_nt: TGTGCCACCAGCAGCCCTAGCAGGGGGGGAAGTGGCAATCAGCCCCAGCATTTT

v_call: TRBV7-2
d_call: -
clone_size: few
j_call: TRBJ2-2
cdr3_aa: CASSLRSGGFANTGELFF
cdr3_nt: TGTGCCAGCAGCTTACGGTCAGGCGGCTTCGCGAACACCGGGGAGCTGTTTTTT

v_call: TRBV2
d_call: TRBD2
clone_size: once
j_call: TRBJ2-3
cdr3_aa: CASSFYGSGGRGIDTQYF
cdr3_nt: TGTGCCAGCAGCTTCTACGGGTCGGGCGGGAGGGGGATAGATACGCAATATTTT

v_call: TRBV6-1
d_call: -
clone_size: few
j_call: TRBJ1-2
cdr3_aa: CASSPRTGNYGYTF
cdr3_nt: TGTGCCAGCAGTCCGCGTACAGGGAACTATGGCTACACCTTC

v_call: TRBV2
d_call: TRBD2
clone_size: many
j_call: TRBJ2-3
cdr3_aa: CASRLAGGTDTQYF
cdr3_nt: TGTGCCAGCAGGTTAGCGGGAGGCACAGATACGCAGTATTTT

v_call: TRBV20-1
d_call: TRBD2
clone_size: many
j_call: TRBJ2-3
cdr3_aa: CSALAGVGTDTQYF
cdr3_nt: TGCAGTGCTTTAGCGGGAGTTGGCACAGATACGCAGTATTTT

v_call: TRBV29-1
d_call: TRBD2
clone_size: -
j_call: TRBJ2-3
cdr3_aa: CSPRREGDTQYF
cdr3_nt: TGCAGCCCCCGCCGGGAGGGAGATACGCAGTATTTT

v_call: TRBV19
d_call: TRBD2
clone_size: -
j_call: TRBJ2-1
cdr3_aa: CASRPPASGSYNEQFF
cdr3_nt: TGTGCCAGCCGACCCCCCGCTAGCGGCTCCTACAATGAGCAGTTCTTC

v_call: TRBV13
d_call: -
clone_size: many
j_call: TRBJ1-1
cdr3_aa: CASSLGLTGETEAFF
cdr3_nt: TGTGCCAGCAGCTTAGGGTTGACAGGTGAGACTGAAGCTTTCTTT

v_call: TRBV27
d_call: TRBD1
clone_size: few
j_call: TRBJ1-1
cdr3_aa: CASIQGRGNTEAFF
cdr3_nt: TGTGCCAGTATACAGGGGCGTGGGAACACTGAAGCTTTCTTT

v_call: TRBV30
d_call: -
clone_size: many
j_call: TRBJ2-7
cdr3_aa: CAWSVGGVYEQYF
cdr3_nt: TGTGCCTGGAGTGTAGGGGGGGTCTACGAGCAGTACTTC

v_call: TRBV11-2
d_call: TRBD2
clone_size: many
j_call: TRBJ2-1
cdr3_aa: CASRTIGTSANEQFF
cdr3_nt: TGTGCCAGCAGAACTATCGGGACTAGCGCAAATGAGCAGTTCTTC

v_call: TRBV5-1
d_call: TRBD1
clone_size: few
j_call: TRBJ1-2
cdr3_aa: CASSLEGQDNGYTF
cdr3_nt: TGCGCCAGCAGCTTGGAGGGACAGGATAATGGCTACACCTTC

v_call: TRBV9
d_call: TRBD2
clone_size: -
j_call: TRBJ2-2
cdr3_aa: CASSTRLAGGRTGELFF
cdr3_nt: TGTGCCAGCAGCACACGTCTAGCGGGAGGGCGTACCGGGGAGCTGTTTTTT

v_call: TRBV30
d_call: TRBD2
clone_size: -
j_call: TRBJ2-1
cdr3_aa: CALRGGSSYNEQFF
cdr3_nt: TGTGCCTTGAGGGGCGGGAGCTCCTACAATGAGCAGTTCTTC

v_call: TRBV30
d_call: -
clone_size: many
j_call: TRBJ1-2
cdr3_aa: CAWTGWDYGYTF
cdr3_nt: TGTGCCTGGACAGGGTGGGACTATGGCTACACCTTC

v_call: TRBV6-1
d_call: TRBD1
clone_size: many
j_call: TRBJ2-7
cdr3_aa: CASSTRTGSSTYEQYF
cdr3_nt: TGTGCCAGCAGTACCCGGACAGGTTCATCGACCTACGAGCAGTACTTC

v_call: TRBV10-3
d_call: TRBD2
clone_size: once
j_call: TRBJ2-7
cdr3_aa: CAISGRIPSGSSYEQYF
cdr3_nt: TGTGCCATCAGTGGGAGGATTCCTAGCGGGTCCTCCTACGAGCAGTACTTC